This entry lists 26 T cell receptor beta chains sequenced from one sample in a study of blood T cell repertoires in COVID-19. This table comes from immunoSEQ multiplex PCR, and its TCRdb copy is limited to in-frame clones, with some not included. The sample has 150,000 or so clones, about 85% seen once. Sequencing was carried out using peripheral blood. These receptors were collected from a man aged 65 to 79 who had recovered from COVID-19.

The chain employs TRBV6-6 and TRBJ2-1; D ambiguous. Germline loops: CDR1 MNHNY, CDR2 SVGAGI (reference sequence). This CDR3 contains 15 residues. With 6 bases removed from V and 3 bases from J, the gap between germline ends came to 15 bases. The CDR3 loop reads CASSSLSLVYNEQFF. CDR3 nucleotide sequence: TGTGCCAGCAGCTCCCTTAGCCTAGTCTACAATGAGCAGTTCTTC.

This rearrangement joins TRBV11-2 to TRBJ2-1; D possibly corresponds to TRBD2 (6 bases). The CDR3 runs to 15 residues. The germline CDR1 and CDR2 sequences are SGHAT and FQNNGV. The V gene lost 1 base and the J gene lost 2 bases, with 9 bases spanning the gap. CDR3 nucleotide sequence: TGTGCCAGCAGCTTAGCGGGAGATCCCTACAATGAGCAGTTCTTC. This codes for CASSLAGDPYNEQFF.

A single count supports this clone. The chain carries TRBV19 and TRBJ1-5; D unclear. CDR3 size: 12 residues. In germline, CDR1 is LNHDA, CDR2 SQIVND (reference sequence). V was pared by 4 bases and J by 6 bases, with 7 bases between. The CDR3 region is CASSTWSQPQHF. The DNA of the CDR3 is TGTGCCAGTAGTACATGGAGTCAGCCCCAGCATTTT.

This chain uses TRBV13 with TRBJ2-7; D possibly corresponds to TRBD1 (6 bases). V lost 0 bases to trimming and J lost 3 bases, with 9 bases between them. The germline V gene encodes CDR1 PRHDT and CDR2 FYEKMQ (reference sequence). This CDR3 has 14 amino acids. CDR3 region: CASSLGQGYYEQYF. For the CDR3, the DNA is TGTGCCAGCAGCTTAGGCCAGGGGTACTACGAGCAGTACTTC.

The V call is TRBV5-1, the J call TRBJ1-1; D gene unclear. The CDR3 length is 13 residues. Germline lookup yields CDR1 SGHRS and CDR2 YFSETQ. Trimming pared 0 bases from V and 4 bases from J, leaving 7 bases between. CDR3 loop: CASSLVEGTEAFF. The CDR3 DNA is TGCGCCAGCAGCTTGGTTGAGGGCACTGAAGCTTTCTTT.

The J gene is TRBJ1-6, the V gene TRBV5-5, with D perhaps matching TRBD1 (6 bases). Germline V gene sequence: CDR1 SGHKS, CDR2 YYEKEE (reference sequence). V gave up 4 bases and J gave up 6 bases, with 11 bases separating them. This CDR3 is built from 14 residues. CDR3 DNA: TGTGCCAGCAGCAACGGACAGAGTAATTCACCCCTCCACTTT. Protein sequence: CASSNGQSNSPLHF.

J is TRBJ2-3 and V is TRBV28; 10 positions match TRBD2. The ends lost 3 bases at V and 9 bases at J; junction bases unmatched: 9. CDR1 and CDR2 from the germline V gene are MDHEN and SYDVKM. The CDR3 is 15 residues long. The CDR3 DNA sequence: TGTGCCAGCAGTTTTGGCCTAGCGGGAGTAAGAACGCAGTATTTT. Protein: CASSFGLAGVRTQYF.

The CDR3 here is CAIKGGEGGLFF. DNA for the CDR3: TGTGCCATCAAGGGCGGGGAAGGCGGCCTGTTCTTC. This chain links TRBV10-3 with TRBJ2-1; D might be TRBD2 (6 bases). The ends were cut back, 7 bases at V and 15 bases at J, with 19 bases in the middle. The CDR3 is made up of 12 amino acids. Germline V gene lookup returns CDR1 ENHRY and CDR2 SYGVKD.

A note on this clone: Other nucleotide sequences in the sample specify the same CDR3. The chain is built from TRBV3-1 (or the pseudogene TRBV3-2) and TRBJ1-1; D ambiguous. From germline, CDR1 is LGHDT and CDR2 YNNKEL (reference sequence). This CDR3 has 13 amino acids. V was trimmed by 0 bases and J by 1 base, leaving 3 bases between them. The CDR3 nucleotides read TGTGCCAGCAGCCAAGACAGGAACACTGAAGCTTTCTTT. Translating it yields CASSQDRNTEAFF.

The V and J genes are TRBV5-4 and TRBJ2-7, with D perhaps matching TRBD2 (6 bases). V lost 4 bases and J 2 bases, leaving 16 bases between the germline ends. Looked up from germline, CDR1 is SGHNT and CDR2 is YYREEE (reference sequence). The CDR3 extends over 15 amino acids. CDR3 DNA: TGTGCCAGCAGCCCACCTAGCGCCGCCGCCTACGAGCAGTACTTC. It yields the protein CASSPPSAAAYEQYF.

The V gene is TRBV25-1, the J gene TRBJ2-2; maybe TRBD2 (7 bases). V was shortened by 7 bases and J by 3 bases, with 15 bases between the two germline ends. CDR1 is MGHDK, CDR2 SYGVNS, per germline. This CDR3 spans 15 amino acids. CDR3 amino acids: CASNRGAPDTGELFF. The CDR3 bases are TGTGCCAGCAACCGGGGGGCGCCGGACACCGGGGAGCTGTTTTTT. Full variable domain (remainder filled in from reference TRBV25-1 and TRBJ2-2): EADIYQTPRYLVIGTGKKITLECSQTMGHDKMYWYQQDPGMELHLIHYSYGVNSTEKGDLSSESTVSRIRTEHFPLTLESARPSHTSQYLCASNRGAPDTGELFFGEGSRLTVL.

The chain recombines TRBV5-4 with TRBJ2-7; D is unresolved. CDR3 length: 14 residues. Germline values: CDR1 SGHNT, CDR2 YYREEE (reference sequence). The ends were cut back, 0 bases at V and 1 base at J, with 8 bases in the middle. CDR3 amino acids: CASSLVGTSYEQYF. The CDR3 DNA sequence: TGTGCCAGCAGCTTGGTTGGCACATCCTACGAGCAGTACTTC. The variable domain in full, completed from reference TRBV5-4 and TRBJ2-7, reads ETGVTQSPTHLIKTRGQQVTLRCSSQSGHNTVSWYQQALGQGPQFIFQYYREEENGRGNFPPRFSGLQFPNYSSELNVNALELDDSALYLCASSLVGTSYEQYFGPGTRLTVT.

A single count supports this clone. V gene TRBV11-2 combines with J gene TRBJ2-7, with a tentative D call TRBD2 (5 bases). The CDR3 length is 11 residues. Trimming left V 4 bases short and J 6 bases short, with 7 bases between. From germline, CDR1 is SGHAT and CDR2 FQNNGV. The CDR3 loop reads CASSYGGEQYF. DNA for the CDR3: TGTGCCAGCAGCTACGGAGGCGAGCAGTACTTC.

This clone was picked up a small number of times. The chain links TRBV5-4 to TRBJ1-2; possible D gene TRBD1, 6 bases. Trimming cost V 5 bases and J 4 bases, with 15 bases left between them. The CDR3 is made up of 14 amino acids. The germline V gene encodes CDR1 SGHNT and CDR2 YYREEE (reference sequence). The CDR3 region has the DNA TGTGCCAGCAGACAGGAGACAGGACTCTATGGCTACACCTTC. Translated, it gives CASRQETGLYGYTF.

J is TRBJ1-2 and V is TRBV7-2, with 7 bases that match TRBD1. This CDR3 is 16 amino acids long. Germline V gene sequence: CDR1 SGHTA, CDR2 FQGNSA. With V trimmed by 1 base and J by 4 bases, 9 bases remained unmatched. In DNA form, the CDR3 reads TGTGCCAGCAGCTTAGTTGTAGGACAGGCCCTCTATGGCTACACCTTC. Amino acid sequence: CASSLVVGQALYGYTF.

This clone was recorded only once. The CDR3 spells CASSLLPPTGELFF. The CDR3 nucleotides read TGTGCCAGCAGCTTACTCCCTCCCACCGGGGAGCTGTTTTTT. The chain recombines TRBV7-9 with TRBJ2-2; D is uncertain. The germline gives CDR1 SEHNR, CDR2 FQNEAQ (reference sequence). With 2 bases removed from V and 4 bases from J, the gap between germline ends came to 8 bases. The CDR3 has 14 residues.

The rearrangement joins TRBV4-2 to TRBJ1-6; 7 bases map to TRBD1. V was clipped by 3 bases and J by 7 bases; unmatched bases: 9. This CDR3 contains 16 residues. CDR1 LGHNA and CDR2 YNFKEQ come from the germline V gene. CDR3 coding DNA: TGTGCCAGCAGCCAGGGGAGGACAGGTCAAAATTCACCCCTCCACTTT. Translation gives CASSQGRTGQNSPLHF.

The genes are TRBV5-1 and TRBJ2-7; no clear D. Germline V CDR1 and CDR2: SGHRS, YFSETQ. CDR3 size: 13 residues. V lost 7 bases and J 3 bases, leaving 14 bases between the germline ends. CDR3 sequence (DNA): TGCGCCAGCGCGGTAGAAAGCCTCTACGAGCAGTACTTC. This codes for CASAVESLYEQYF.

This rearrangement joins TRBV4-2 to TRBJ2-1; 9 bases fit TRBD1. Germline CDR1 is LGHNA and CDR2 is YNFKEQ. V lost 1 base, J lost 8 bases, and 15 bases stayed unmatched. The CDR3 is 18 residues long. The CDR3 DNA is TGTGCCAGCAGCCAAGGCGCTCCCGGGACAGGGAGGGCCTATGAGCAGTTCTTC. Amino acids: CASSQGAPGTGRAYEQFF.

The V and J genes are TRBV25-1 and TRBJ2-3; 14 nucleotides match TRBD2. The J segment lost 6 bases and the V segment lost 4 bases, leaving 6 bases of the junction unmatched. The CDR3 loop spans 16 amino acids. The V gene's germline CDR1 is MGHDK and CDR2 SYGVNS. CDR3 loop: CASSVGTSGRMDTQYF. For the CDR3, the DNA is TGTGCCAGCAGTGTGGGGACTAGCGGGAGAATGGATACGCAGTATTTT.

In DNA form, the CDR3 reads TGTGCCAGCAGTGAAACGGGACTCGGCTACGAGCAGTACTTC. Translating it yields CASSETGLGYEQYF. This chain links TRBV2 with TRBJ2-7; TRBD2 is a possible D gene (6 bases). CDR1 and CDR2 from the germline V gene are SNHLY and FYNNEI. This CDR3 has 14 residues. V dropped 2 bases and J dropped 3 bases, with 11 bases sitting between them.

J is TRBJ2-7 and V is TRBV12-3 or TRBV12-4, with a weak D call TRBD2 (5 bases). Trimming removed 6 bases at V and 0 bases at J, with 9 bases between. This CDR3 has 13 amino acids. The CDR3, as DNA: TGTGCCAGCAGGAGCGGTAGCTCCTACGAGCAGTACTTC. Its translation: CASRSGSSYEQYF.

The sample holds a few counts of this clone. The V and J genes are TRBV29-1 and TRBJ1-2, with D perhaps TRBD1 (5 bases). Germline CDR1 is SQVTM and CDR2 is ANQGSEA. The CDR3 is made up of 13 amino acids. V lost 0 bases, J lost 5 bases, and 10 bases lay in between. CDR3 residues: CSVEDLGVYGYTF. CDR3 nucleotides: TGCAGCGTTGAAGATCTAGGGGTTTATGGCTACACCTTC.

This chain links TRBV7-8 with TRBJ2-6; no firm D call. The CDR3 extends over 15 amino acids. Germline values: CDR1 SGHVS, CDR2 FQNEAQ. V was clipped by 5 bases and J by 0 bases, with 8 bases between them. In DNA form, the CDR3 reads TGTGCCAGCAGCCCCTCCCTCTCTGGGGCCAACGTCCTGACTTTC. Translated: CASSPSLSGANVLTF.

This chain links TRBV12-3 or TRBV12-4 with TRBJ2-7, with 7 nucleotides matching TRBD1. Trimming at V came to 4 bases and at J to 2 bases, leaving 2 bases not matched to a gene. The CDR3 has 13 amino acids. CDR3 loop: CASSSGQTYEQYF. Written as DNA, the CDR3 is TGTGCCAGCAGTTCGGGACAGACCTACGAGCAGTACTTC.

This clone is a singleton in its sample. The CDR3 DNA is TGTGCCAGCTCTGGGACAGGGGGCATCCAGCCCCAGCATTTT. Translating it yields CASSGTGGIQPQHF. This chain connects TRBV18 to TRBJ1-5; 12 bases are shared with TRBD1. The length of the CDR3 is 14 residues. In germline, CDR1 is KGHSH, CDR2 LQKENI. V lost 6 bases to trimming and J lost 7 bases; unmatched junction nucleotides: 4.